This record looks at one T cell receptor (beta chain) sequence and its context. The antigen remains unidentified. V was pared by 3 bases and J by 7 bases, with 19 bases between. CDR3 length: 15 residues. Germline lookup yields CDR1 DFQATT and CDR2 SNEGSKA (reference sequence). Preparation of the TCRbeta library used unique molecular identifiers. Each CDR3 protein gets one entry after TCRdb re-called the PCR reads with MiXCR. The data hold fewer than 750,000 distinct CDR3 sequences, with around 23% observed a single time. The sample comes from a study of T-cell reconstitution after alpha-beta-depleted transplantation in children. Study conclusions and caveats: T-cell counts and diversity at one year post-transplant came mainly from newly produced T cells. Some patients' high day-60 TCRbeta diversity was attributed to recipient cells surviving conditioning.

The sample was PBMCs, mostly from graft donor cells, taken 360 days after TCRalphabeta/CD19-depleted stem cell transplant. The clonotype originates from a boy younger than two who had a stem cell transplant for acute myeloid leukemia, so the T cells may come from the graft donor. V is TRBV20-1 and J is TRBJ1-5, with a possible D match to TRBD1 (5 bases). CDR3: CSARHERGLGQPQHF. The CDR3 coding sequence is TGCAGTGCTAGGCATGAGCGGGGGTTAGGGCAGCCCCAGCATTTT.